The T cell receptor (beta chain) under discussion was sequenced for a study of cytomegalovirus exposure and HLA in healthy donors. Study conclusions and caveats: Across donors, presence/absence analyses took sequencing depth to be roughly uniform.

PCR employed 60 Vbeta and 13 Jbeta primers. The protocol was immunoSEQ multiplex PCR, while the TCRdb copy is restricted to in-frame clones and leaves out a portion. The repertoire has hundreds of thousands of clones, 82% of them found once; the top ten carry around 6%. The CDR3 is 15 amino acids. Germline lookup yields CDR1 MNHEY and CDR2 SVGAGI. V shed 2 bases, J shed 7 bases, and the junction held 6 bases outside the gene matches. This clone was recorded once. The antigen is undetermined. Although they were nominally healthy when sampled, donors likely had unrecorded immune exposures. The sample consisted of PBMCs. The receptor was derived from a man aged 40-50 years in good health and CMV-seropositive. This rearrangement joins TRBV6-5 to TRBJ2-1; 9 bases match TRBD2. The CDR3 loop is CASSYGGRAGNEQFF. In DNA form, the CDR3 reads TGTGCCAGCAGTTACGGCGGGAGGGCCGGGAATGAGCAGTTCTTC.